The clone carrying this T cell receptor (beta chain) was seen only once. The antigen is not known. The data were taken from a study of graft-versus-host responses after intestinal transplantation. In the study overall: Transplantation in recipients was multivisceral, liver-intestinal, or isolated intestinal. Findings of the study overall: Some GvH clones appeared in ileal mucosa or blood before recipient bone marrow.

Generated by immunoSEQ multiplex PCR, the TCRdb table keeps only in-frame clones and is missing some. The table shows approximately 94,000 clones, with more than 75% occurring only once. Looked up from germline, CDR1 is MNHNS and CDR2 is SASEGT. The V end lost 7 bases, the J end lost 0 bases, and 12 bases lay between the germline ends. The CDR3 is made up of 14 amino acids. This clonotype originated in a human donor who was the organ donor for an intestinal transplant. The specimen was unstimulated CD4+ T cells sorted from spleen or lymph node cells, collected before transplant. The genes are TRBV6-1 and TRBJ1-1; no firm D call. The CDR3 sequence: CASTESPMNTEAFF. CDR3 coding DNA: TGTGCCAGCACTGAGTCCCCCATGAACACTGAAGCTTTCTTT.